This is a list of T cell receptor beta chains from one sample in a study of cytomegalovirus exposure and HLA in healthy donors. Profiled with immunoSEQ multiplex PCR; TCRdb holds only in-frame clones, not every one. Among more than 130,000 clones listed, 80% were seen once. Sequencing used PBMCs. Receptor source: a male donor in good health and CMV-seronegative. Each CDR3 is given with its conserved first and last residue. A D gene is named only where the DNA matches it firmly. The size entry is marked missing in some rows and otherwise reads once, few, many or a size class.

size,J,V,D,DNA,CDR3
NA,TRBJ1-6,TRBV7-2,NA,TGTGCCAGCAGCGTATGGGAGACCAATTCACCCCTCCACTTT,CASSVWETNSPLHF
NA,TRBJ2-3,TRBV5-1,NA,TGCGCCAGCAGGGTCACGCTAGACACAGATACGCAGTATTTT,CASRVTLDTDTQYF
NA,TRBJ2-1,TRBV9,TRBD2,TGTGCCAGCAGCGTAGAGGGGACTAGTTCAAATGAGCAGTTCTTC,CASSVEGTSSNEQFF
NA,TRBJ1-4,TRBV6-5,NA,TGTGCCAGCAGTTACTCTCGGGGAGGGGAAAAACTGTTTTTT,CASSYSRGGEKLFF
NA,TRBJ1-1,TRBV4-1,NA,TGCGCCAGCAGCCAAACGACCGGGAGTGGTGGAGCTTTCTTT,CASSQTTGSGGAFF
NA,TRBJ2-4,TRBV2,NA,TGTGCCAGCAGTGACAGGGGTGGCATTCAGTACTTC,CASSDRGGIQYF
NA,TRBJ1-2,TRBV9,TRBD1,TGTGCCAGCAGCGTAGAGGACAGGGGCGGCTACACCTTC,CASSVEDRGGYTF
NA,TRBJ2-7,TRBV5-6,NA,TGTGCCAGCAGCTTGGACAGGTTAAGCTACGAGCAGTACTTC,CASSLDRLSYEQYF
NA,TRBJ1-4,TRBV18,NA,TGTGCCAGCTCACCGGCACAGGGTGGTGAAAAACTGTTTTTT,CASSPAQGGEKLFF
NA,TRBJ2-2,TRBV5-1,TRBD1,TGCGCCAGCAGACAGGGGGGACTCACCGGGGAGCTGTTTTTT,CASRQGGLTGELFF
NA,TRBJ2-2,TRBV11-2,NA,TGTGCCAGCAGCTTAGGGGGCGCCGGGGAGCTGTTTTTT,CASSLGGAGELFF
NA,TRBJ1-3,TRBV11-2,NA,TGTGCCAGCAGCCGGGATGGCGGAGAGAGCACCATATATTTT,CASSRDGGESTIYF
NA,TRBJ2-5,TRBV4-1,TRBD1,TGCGCCAGCAGCCAAATAGACAGGGACCAAGAGACCCAGTACTTC,CASSQIDRDQETQYF
NA,TRBJ1-4,TRBV2,NA,TGTGCCAGCAGTGAATTGGGCAGGGTTAGGGAAAAACTGTTTTTT,CASSELGRVREKLFF
NA,TRBJ2-7,TRBV19,TRBD1,TGTGCCAGTAGTAGGCGTACTCCGGGACAGGCGCCCTACGAGCAGTACTTC,CASSRRTPGQAPYEQYF
few,TRBJ2-1,TRBV4-2,TRBD2,TGTGCCAGCAGCCAAGAACCGGGCGGGAGCTCCTACAATGAGCAGTTCTTC,CASSQEPGGSSYNEQFF
NA,TRBJ1-6,TRBV2,NA,TGTGCCAGCATTCAGGGGAGCTCCTATAATTCACCCCTCCACTTT,CASIQGSSYNSPLHF
NA,TRBJ1-3,TRBV19,TRBD1,TGTGCCAGTAGTATCAGGGGGACTTCTGGAAACACCATATATTTT,CASSIRGTSGNTIYF
NA,TRBJ1-1,TRBV19,NA,TGTGCCAGTAGGATCGGGACACTGAACACTGAAGCTTTCTTT,CASRIGTLNTEAFF
once,TRBJ1-6,TRBV10-3,TRBD1,TGTGCCATCAGTCTACAGGGGCGAGATAATTCACCCCTCCACTTT,CAISLQGRDNSPLHF
NA,TRBJ1-2,TRBV5-5,NA,TGTGCCAGCAGCTTGAGGGGCGGGGGAAACTATGGCTACACCTTC,CASSLRGGGNYGYTF
few,TRBJ1-6,TRBV4-3,NA,TGCGCCAGCAGCCAAGAGGGCCCCTCGGCCCTCCACTTT,CASSQEGPSALHF
NA,TRBJ2-2,TRBV14,TRBD1,TGTGCCAGCAGCCCACGGACAGGGGGTTTGACCGGGGAGCTGTTTTTT,CASSPRTGGLTGELFF
NA,TRBJ2-5,TRBV27,NA,TGTGCCAGCAGTTCACGGACAGTTGGGGGGACCCAGTACTTC,CASSSRTVGGTQYF
NA,TRBJ1-1,TRBV7-5,NA,TGTGCCAGAAGCCAGGGTCCAAGGAACACTGAAGCTTTCTTT,CARSQGPRNTEAFF
NA,TRBJ2-7,TRBV5-8,TRBD1,TGTGCCAGCAGCTTTCGAGGACAGGGAGCCTACGAGCAGTACTTC,CASSFRGQGAYEQYF